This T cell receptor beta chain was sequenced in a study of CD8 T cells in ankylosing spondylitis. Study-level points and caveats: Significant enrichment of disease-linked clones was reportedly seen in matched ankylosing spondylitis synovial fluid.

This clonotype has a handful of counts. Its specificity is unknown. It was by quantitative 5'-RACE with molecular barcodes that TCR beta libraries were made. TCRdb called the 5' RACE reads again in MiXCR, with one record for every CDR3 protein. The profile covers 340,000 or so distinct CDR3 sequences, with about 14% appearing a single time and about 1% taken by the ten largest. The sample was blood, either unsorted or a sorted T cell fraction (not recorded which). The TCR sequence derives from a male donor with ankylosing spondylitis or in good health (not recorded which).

As DNA, the CDR3 is TGTGCCAGCAGCACCTGGGATCCGACGGGGGTATTAAGCACAGATACGCAGTATTTT. Translating gives CASSTWDPTGVLSTDTQYF. This chain joins TRBV21-1 and TRBJ2-3; whether TRBD1, the table's D call, matches the DNA was not checked. TRBV21-1 is a pseudogene locus. The CDR3 runs to 19 residues.